This T cell receptor (beta chain) stems from a study of blood T cells in healthy people across ages. Study-wide results and caveats: Comparison with aged donors showed that long-lived donors had more naive CD4+ cells and higher diversity.

Remarks on this clonotype: What it binds is not known.

Germline V gene data show CDR1 as DFQATT and CDR2 as SNEGSKA (reference sequence). The CDR3 loop spans 14 amino acids. V lost 2 bases to trimming and J lost 5 bases, with 15 bases between them. A second PCR, run for about 7 to 11 cycles, used a sample-barcoded 5' primer plus a J-beta primer mix. Each CDR3 protein is one row after TCRdb ran MiXCR on the 5' RACE reads. The sample lists around 1,500,000 distinct CDR3 sequences, 28% occurring once. Sequencing used blood. This sequence was found in a woman in her 30s in good health. The V call is TRBV20-1, the J call TRBJ2-5, with unresolved D. The chain's CDR3 is CSARLGSHAETQYF. CDR3 sequence (DNA): TGCAGTGCTAGACTCGGCTCCCACGCGGAGACCCAGTACTTC.